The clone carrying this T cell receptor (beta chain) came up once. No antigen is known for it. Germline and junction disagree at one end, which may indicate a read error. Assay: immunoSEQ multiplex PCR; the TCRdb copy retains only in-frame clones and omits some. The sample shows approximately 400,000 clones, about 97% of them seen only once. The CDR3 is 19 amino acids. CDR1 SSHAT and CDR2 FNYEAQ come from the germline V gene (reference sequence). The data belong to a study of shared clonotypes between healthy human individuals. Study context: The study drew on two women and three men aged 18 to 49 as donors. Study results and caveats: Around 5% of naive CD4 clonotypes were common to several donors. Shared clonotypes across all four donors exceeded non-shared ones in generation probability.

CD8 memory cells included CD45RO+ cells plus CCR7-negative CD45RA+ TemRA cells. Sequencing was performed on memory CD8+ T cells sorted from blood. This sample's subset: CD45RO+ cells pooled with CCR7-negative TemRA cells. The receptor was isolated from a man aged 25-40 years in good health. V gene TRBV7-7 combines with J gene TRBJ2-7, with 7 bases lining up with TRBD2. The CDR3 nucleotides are TGTGCTAGCAGCTTAGAGGGGTCCGGGGGGACCCACTCCCGTTACGAGCAGTACTTC. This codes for CASSLEGSGGTHSRYEQYF. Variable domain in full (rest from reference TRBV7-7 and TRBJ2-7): GAGVSQSPRYKVTKRGQDVTLRCDPISSHATLYWYQQALGQGPEFLTYFNYEAQPDKSGLPSDRFSAERPEGSISTLTIQRTEQRDSAMYRCASSLEGSGGTHSRYEQYFGPGTRLTVT.